The T cell receptor beta chain under discussion was sequenced for a study of T cells in Graves' hyperthyroidism and ophthalmopathy. Ophthalmopathy patients had moderate-to-severe active disease, CAS ≥3, NOSPECS ≥4, and disease duration under 3 months. Using less than 12 ml of fresh peripheral blood, PBMCs were prepared. This clonotype was detected many times. TCR beta CDR3 regions were amplified from RNA. Primed by the HTBI set, a first-round RT-PCR was run on the TCR CDR3. TCRdb used MiXCR to reprocess the multiplex PCR reads, holding one entry per CDR3 protein. This sample carries more than 350,000 distinct CDR3 sequences, around 15% of them seen once, and the ten largest clones take around 20%. V was cut by 1 base and J by 1 base, with 10 bases left in between. The V gene's germline CDR1 is GTSNPN and CDR2 SVGIG (reference sequence). The CDR3 extends over 14 amino acids.

The chain recombines TRBV30 with TRBJ1-2, with D possibly matching TRBD1 (6 bases). Sequencing input: blood. The sequence came from a woman aged 55 to 70 with Graves' ophthalmopathy. The CDR3, as DNA: TGTGCCTGGAGTGGACACAGGGATAACTATGGCTACACCTTC. This translates into CAWSGHRDNYGYTF.